This T cell receptor (beta chain) was captured by sequencing in a study of blood T cell repertoires in COVID-19. The wider study: Specimens from acute and convalescent COVID-19 originated in the United States, Italy and Spain.

Original processing methods: The assay estimated nucleated cells by amplifying reference gene primers. Assay used: immunoSEQ multiplex PCR; TCRdb lists only in-frame clones, some missing. Clonal size and the V and J genes are those of that table, whereas D and trimming came from the DNA. The sample yields about 260,000 clones, over 75% seen once. The length of the CDR3 is 13 residues. CDR1 is SQVTM, CDR2 ANQGSEA, per germline. The ends were cut back, 2 bases at V and 1 base at J, with 8 bases in the middle. This TCR was recovered from a woman aged 45-65 years with acute or convalescent COVID-19. This chain connects TRBV29-1 to TRBJ1-1; D is perhaps TRBD1 (6 bases). The specimen sequenced was peripheral blood. The CDR3 here is CSVERGQNTEAFF. In DNA form, the CDR3 reads TGCAGCGTTGAACGGGGACAGAACACTGAAGCTTTCTTT.